The clone carrying this T cell receptor beta chain was seen repeatedly, ten times or more. Its antigen is unidentified. As part of library construction, unique molecular identifiers were attached to individual cDNA molecules. TCRdb re-derived calls from the 5' RACE reads in MiXCR, one entry per CDR3 protein. Of 20,000 to 25,000 distinct CDR3 sequences in the sample, around 4.2% are singletons; the top ten hold approximately 7.8%. Germline V gives CDR1 DFQATT, CDR2 SNEGSKA (reference sequence). The CDR3 totals 14 residues. The germline V and J ends were trimmed by 2 bases and 0 bases, with 11 bases remaining between them. These data belong to a study of early T cells in non-severe SARS-CoV-2 infection. The overall study: RNA in bulk from unsorted whole blood was sequenced, and chains were unpaired.

Study-wide results and limits: VDJdb matching favored anti-spike CD8 responses, missing private and CD4 specificities.

The genes are TRBV20-1 and TRBJ2-7, with D unresolved. The sequence was obtained from an adult who was a healthcare worker with PCR-confirmed SARS-CoV-2 infection or an uninfected control (not recorded which). The specimen was whole blood. The CDR3 nucleotides are TGCAGTGCTAGAAGGAATTTAATCTCCTACGAGCAGTACTTC. Translated, it gives CSARRNLISYEQYF.